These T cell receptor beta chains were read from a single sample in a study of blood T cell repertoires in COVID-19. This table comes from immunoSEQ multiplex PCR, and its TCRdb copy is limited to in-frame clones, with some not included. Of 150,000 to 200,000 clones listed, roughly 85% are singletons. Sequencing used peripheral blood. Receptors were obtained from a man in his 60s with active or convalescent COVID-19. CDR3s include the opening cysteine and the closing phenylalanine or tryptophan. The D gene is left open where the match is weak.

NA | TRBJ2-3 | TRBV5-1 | CASSFGGPTDTQYF | TGCGCCAGCAGCTTTGGGGGCCCCACAGATACGCAGTATTTT
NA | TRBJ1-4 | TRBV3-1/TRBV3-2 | CASSQGGGEVSF | TGTGCCAGCAGCCAAGGAGGAGGAGAGGTATCTTTT
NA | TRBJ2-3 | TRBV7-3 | CASSSQSRGDTQYF | TGTGCCAGCAGCTCTCAATCGAGGGGGGATACGCAGTATTTT
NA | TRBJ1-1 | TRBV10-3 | CAIRTQADTEAFF | TGTGCCATCAGAACACAGGCGGACACTGAAGCTTTCTTT
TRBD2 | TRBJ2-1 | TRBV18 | CASSPPSGRDNEQFF | TGTGCCAGCTCACCACCGTCGGGGAGGGACAATGAGCAGTTCTTC
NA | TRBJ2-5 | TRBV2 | CASSEDNQETQYF | TGTGCCAGCAGTGAAGACAACCAAGAGACCCAGTACTTC
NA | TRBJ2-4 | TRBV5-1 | CASSSNLDVRGKNIQYF | TGCGCCAGCAGCTCCAACCTTGATGTAAGGGGCAAAAACATTCAGTACTTC
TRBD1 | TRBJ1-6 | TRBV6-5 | CASSYSRGLNSPLHF | TGTGCCAGCAGTTACTCTAGGGGGCTTAATTCACCCCTCCACTTT
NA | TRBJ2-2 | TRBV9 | CASSVMTGTGELFF | TGTGCCAGCAGCGTGATGACAGGCACCGGGGAGCTGTTTTTT
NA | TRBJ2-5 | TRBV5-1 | CASRESATTETQYF | TGCGCCAGCAGGGAGTCAGCCACTACGGAGACCCAGTACTTC
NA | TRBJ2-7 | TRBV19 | CASSQTSYTTYEQYF | TGTGCCAGTAGCCAAACTAGCTACACCACTTACGAGCAGTACTTC
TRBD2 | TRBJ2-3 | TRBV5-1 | CASSLEGRVGTDTQYF | TGCGCCAGCAGCTTGGAGGGGAGGGTGGGGACAGATACGCAGTATTTT
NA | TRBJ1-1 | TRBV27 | CASSLQDKDTEAFF | TGTGCCAGCAGTTTACAGGACAAAGACACTGAAGCTTTCTTT
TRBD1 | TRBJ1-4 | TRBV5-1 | CASSLGQGSTNEKLFF | TGCGCCAGCAGCTTGGGACAGGGCTCAACTAATGAAAAACTGTTTTTT